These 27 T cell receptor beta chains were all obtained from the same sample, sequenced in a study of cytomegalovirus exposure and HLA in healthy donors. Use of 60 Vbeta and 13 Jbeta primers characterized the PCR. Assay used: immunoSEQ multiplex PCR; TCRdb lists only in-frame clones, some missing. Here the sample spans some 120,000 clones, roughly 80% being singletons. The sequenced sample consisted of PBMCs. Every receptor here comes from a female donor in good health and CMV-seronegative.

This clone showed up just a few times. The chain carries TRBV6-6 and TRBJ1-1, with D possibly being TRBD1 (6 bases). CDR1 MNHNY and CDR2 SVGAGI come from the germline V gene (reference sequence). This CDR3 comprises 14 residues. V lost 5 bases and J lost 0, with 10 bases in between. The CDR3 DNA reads TGTGCCAGCAGTACGACAGGACTGAACACTGAAGCTTTCTTT. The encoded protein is CASSTTGLNTEAFF.

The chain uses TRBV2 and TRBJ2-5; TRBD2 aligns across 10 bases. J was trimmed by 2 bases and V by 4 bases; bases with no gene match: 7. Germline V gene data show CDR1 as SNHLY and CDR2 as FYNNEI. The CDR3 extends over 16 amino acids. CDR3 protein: CASSAVLAGEQETQYF. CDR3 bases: TGTGCCAGCAGTGCTGTTCTAGCGGGGGAACAAGAGACCCAGTACTTC.

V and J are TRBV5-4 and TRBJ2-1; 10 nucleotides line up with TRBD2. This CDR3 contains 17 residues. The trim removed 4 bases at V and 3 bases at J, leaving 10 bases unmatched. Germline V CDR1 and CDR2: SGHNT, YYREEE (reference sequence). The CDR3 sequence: CASSPNTGLAVYNEQFF. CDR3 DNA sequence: TGTGCCAGCAGCCCCAACACCGGACTAGCGGTCTACAATGAGCAGTTCTTC.

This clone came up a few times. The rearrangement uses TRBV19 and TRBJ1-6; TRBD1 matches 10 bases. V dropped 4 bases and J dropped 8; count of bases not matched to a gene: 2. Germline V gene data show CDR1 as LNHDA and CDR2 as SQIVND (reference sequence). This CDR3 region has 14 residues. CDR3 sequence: CASSTGQGDSPLHF. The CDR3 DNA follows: TGTGCCAGTAGTACCGGACAGGGGGATTCACCCCTCCACTTT.

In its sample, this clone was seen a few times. The CDR3 DNA sequence: TGCGCCAGCAGCTTCAGGACTCAGAACACCGGGGAGCTGTTTTTT. Translating gives CASSFRTQNTGELFF. This rearrangement joins TRBV5-1 to TRBJ2-2; tentative D call: TRBD2 (5 bases). CDR1 and CDR2 (germline): SGHRS, YFSETQ. The CDR3 consists of 15 residues. V was trimmed by 2 bases and J by 1 base, leaving 9 bases between them.

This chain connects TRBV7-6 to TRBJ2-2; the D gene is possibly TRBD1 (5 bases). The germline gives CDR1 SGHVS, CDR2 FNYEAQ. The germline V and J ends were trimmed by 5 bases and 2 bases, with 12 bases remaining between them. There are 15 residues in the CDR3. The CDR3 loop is CASSPYQGNTGELFF. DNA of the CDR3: TGTGCCAGCAGCCCATATCAGGGAAACACCGGGGAGCTGTTTTTT.

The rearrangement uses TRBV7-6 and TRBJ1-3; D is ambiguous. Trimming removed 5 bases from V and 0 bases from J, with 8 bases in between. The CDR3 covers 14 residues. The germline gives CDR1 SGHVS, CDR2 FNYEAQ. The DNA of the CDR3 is TGTGCCAGCAGCCCCCTAGACTCTGGAAACACCATATATTTT. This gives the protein CASSPLDSGNTIYF.

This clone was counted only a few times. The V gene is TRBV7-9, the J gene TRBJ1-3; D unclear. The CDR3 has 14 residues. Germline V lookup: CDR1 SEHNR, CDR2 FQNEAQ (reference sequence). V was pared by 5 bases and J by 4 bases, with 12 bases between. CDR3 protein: CASSRERVGNTIYF. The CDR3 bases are TGTGCCAGCAGCCGAGAGAGGGTCGGAAACACCATATATTTT. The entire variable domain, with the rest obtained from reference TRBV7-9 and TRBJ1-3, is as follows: DTGVSQNPRHKITKRGQNVTFRCDPISEHNRLYWYRQTLGQGPEFLTYFQNEAQLEKSRLLSDRFSAERPKGSFSTLEIQRTEQGDSAMYLCASSRERVGNTIYFGEGSWLTVV.

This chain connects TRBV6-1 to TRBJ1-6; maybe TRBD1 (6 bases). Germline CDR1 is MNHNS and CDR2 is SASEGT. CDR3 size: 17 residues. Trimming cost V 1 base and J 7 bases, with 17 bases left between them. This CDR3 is CASSEETYRDGNSPLHF. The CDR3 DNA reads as TGTGCCAGCAGTGAAGAAACCTACAGGGATGGCAATTCACCCCTCCACTTT.

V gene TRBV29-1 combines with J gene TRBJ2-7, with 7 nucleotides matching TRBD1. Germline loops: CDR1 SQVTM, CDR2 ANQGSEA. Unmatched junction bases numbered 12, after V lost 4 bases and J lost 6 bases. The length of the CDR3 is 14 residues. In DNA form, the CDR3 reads TGCAGCGTTGCCCCCGGGACAGACGGGGTCGAGCAGTACTTC. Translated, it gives CSVAPGTDGVEQYF.

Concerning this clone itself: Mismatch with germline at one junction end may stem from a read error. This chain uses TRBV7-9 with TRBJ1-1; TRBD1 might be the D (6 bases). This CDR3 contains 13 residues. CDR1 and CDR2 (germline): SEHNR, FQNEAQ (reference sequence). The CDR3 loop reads CSSSPQGITEAFF. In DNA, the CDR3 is TGTTCCAGCAGTCCACAGGGAATCACTGAAGCTTTCTTT.

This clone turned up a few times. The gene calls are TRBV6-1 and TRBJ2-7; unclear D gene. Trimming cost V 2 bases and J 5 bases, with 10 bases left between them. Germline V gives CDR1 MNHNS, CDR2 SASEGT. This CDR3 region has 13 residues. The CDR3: CASSEPHLNEQYF. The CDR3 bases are TGTGCCAGCAGTGAACCCCATCTAAACGAGCAGTACTTC.

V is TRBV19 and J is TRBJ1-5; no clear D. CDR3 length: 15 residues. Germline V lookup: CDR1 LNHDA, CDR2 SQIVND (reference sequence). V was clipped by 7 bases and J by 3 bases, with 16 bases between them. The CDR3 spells CASTPYLRINQPQHF. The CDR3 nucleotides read TGTGCCAGTACCCCCTATTTACGAATCAATCAGCCCCAGCATTTT. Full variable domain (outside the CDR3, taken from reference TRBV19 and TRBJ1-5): DGGITQSPKYLFRKEGQNVTLSCEQNLNHDAMYWYRQDPGQGLRLIYYSQIVNDFQKGDIAEGYSVSREKKESFPLTVTSAQKNPTAFYLCASTPYLRINQPQHFGDGTRLSIL.

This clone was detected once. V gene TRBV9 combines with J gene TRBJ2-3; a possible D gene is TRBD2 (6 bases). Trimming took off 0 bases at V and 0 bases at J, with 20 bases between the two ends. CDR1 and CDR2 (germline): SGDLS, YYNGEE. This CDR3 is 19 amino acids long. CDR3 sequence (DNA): TGTGCCAGCAGCGTAGTCGTCTTGGAGGGCGGGAACAGCACAGATACGCAGTATTTT. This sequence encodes CASSVVVLEGGNSTDTQYF.

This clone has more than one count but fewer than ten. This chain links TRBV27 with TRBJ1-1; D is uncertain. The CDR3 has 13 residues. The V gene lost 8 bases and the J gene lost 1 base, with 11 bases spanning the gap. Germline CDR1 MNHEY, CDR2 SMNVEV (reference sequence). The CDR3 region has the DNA TGTGCCAGCGGATTCCGGGAGAACACTGAAGCTTTCTTT. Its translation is CASGFRENTEAFF.

DNA for the CDR3: TGTGCCAGCAGTGGCCGGGGGGGCGGCACAGATACGCAGTATTTT. Amino acid sequence: CASSGRGGGTDTQYF. The chain recombines TRBV13 with TRBJ2-3, with 8 positions matching TRBD2. Germline V CDR1 and CDR2: PRHDT, FYEKMQ (reference sequence). The V and J ends lost 6 bases and 1 base, in that order; junction bases with no gene match: 6. CDR3 size: 15 residues.

The CDR3 region has the DNA TGTGCCAGCAGCTTGGGGGACAGGGGTTTTCCCGGGGAGCTGTTTTTT. This encodes CASSLGDRGFPGELFF. V usage is TRBV5-4 and J usage is TRBJ2-2, with 10 bases fitting TRBD1. J lost 6 bases, V lost 0 bases, and 5 bases had no gene match. This CDR3 region has 16 residues. Looked up from germline, CDR1 is SGHNT and CDR2 is YYREEE (reference sequence).

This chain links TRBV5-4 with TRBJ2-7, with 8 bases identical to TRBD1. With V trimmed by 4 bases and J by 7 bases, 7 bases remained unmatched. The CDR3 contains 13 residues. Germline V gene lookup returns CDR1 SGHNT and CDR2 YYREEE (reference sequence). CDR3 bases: TGTGCCAGCAGCCTGGGACAGGCAAGGGAGCAGTACTTC. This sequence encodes CASSLGQAREQYF.

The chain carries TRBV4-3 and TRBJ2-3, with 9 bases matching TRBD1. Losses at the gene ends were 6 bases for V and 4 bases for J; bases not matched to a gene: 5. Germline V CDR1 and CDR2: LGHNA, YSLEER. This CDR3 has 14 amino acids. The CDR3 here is CASRATGGSDTQYF. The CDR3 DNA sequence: TGCGCCAGCAGGGCAACAGGGGGCTCAGATACGCAGTATTTT.

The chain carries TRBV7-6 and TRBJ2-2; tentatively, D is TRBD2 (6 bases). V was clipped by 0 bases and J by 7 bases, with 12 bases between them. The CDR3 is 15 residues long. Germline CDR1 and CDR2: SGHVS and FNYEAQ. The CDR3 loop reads CASSLAQTSGGELFF. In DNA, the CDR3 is TGTGCCAGCAGCTTAGCCCAGACTAGTGGCGGGGAGCTGTTTTTT.

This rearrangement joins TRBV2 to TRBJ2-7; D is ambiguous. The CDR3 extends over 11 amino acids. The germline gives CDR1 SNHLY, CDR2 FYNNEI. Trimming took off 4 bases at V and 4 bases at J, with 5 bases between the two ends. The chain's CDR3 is CASSAQYEQYF. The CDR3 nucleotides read TGTGCCAGCAGTGCGCAGTACGAGCAGTACTTC. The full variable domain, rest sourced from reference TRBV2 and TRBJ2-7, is EPEVTQTPSHQVTQMGQEVILRCVPISNHLYFYWYRQILGQKVEFLVSFYNNEISEKSEIFDDQFSVERPDGSNFTLKIRSTKLEDSAMYFCASSAQYEQYFGPGTRLTVT.

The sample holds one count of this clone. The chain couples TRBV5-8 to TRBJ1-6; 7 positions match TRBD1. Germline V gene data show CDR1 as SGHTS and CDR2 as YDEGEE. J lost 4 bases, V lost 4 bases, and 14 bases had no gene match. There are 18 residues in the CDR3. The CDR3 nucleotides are TGTGCCAGCAGCCCCGGACAGGTTTTGTCCGTGTATAATTCACCCCTCCACTTT. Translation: CASSPGQVLSVYNSPLHF.

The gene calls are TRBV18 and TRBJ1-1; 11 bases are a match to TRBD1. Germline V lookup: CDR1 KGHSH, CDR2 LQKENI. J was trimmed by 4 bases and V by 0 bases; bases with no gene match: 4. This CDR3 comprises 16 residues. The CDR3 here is CASSPPWDRGGTEAFF. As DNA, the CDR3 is TGTGCCAGCTCACCACCGTGGGACAGGGGGGGCACTGAAGCTTTCTTT.

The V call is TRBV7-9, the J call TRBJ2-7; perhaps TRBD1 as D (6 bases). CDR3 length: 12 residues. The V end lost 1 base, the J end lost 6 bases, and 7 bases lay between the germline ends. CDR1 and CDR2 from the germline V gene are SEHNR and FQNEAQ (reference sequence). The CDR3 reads CASSLGGREQYF. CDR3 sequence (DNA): TGTGCCAGCAGCTTAGGGGGGCGCGAGCAGTACTTC. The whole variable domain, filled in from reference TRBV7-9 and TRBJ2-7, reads DTGVSQNPRHKITKRGQNVTFRCDPISEHNRLYWYRQTLGQGPEFLTYFQNEAQLEKSRLLSDRFSAERPKGSFSTLEIQRTEQGDSAMYLCASSLGGREQYFGPGTRLTVT.

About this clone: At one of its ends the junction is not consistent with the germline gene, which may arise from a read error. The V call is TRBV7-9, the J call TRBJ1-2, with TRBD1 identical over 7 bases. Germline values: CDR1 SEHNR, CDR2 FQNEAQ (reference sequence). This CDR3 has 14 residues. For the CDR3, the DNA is TGTGCCAGCACCTTACAGGGGTTGGGGAGTGGCTACACCTTC. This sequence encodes CASTLQGLGSGYTF.

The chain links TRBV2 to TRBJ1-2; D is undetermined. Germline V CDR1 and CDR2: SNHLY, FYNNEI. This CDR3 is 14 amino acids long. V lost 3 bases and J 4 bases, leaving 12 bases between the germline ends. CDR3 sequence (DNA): TGTGCCAGCAGTGATACTAGCTCCGGCTATGGCTACACCTTC. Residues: CASSDTSSGYGYTF.

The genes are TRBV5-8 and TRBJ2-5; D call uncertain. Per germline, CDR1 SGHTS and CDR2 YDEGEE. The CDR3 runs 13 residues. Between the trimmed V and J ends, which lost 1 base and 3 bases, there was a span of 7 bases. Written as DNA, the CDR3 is TGTGCCAGCAGCTTGTTACGGGAAGAGACCCAGTACTTC. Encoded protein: CASSLLREETQYF.